The T cell receptor (beta chain) described here comes from a study of patients and donors after allogeneic stem cell transplantation. TCRdb re-called the RT-PCR reads through MiXCR, storing one row per CDR3 protein. The table has approximately 200,000 distinct CDR3 sequences, 35% to 50% seen once; the top ten hold approximately 30%. The sample holds a few counts of this clonotype. Germline CDR1 is DFQATT and CDR2 is SNEGSKA (reference sequence). The CDR3 spans 13 residues. V gave up 6 bases and J gave up 4 bases, with 15 bases separating them. The sample taken for sequencing was blood, either unsorted or a sorted T cell fraction (not recorded which). The receptor's source is a human donor who was either an allogeneic HSCT recipient or a stem cell or donor lymphocyte infusion donor (not recorded which). It is not recorded whose cells these are; they may come from a transplant donor. This chain connects TRBV20-1 to TRBJ1-2; D gene uncertain. Written as DNA, the CDR3 is TGCAGTGCCGACGGAACCGGCGGCTATGGCTACACCTTC. This codes for CSADGTGGYGYTF.